Listed below are T cell receptor beta chains from one sample, sequenced in a study of blood T cell repertoires in COVID-19. Generated by immunoSEQ multiplex PCR, the TCRdb table keeps only in-frame clones and is missing some. The sample lists under 200,000 clones, approximately 87% occurring once. The sequencing sample was made of peripheral blood. These receptors came from a woman aged 60-75 years with COVID-19, enrolled during active disease. Each CDR3 is given with its conserved first and last residue. A D gene is named only where the DNA matches it firmly. Size is omitted from some rows. Given values are once, few, many or a class for expanded clones.

clone_size | j_call | v_call | d_call | cdr3_aa | cdr3_nt
NA | TRBJ2-7 | TRBV10-3 | TRBD2 | CAIRGGGAGDGSYEQYF | TGTGCCATCAGAGGCGGAGGAGCGGGAGATGGGTCCTACGAGCAGTACTTC
NA | TRBJ1-5 | TRBV7-2 | NA | CASSTQKGVGPQHF | TGTGCCAGCAGCACCCAGAAGGGGGTGGGGCCCCAGCATTTT
NA | TRBJ2-3 | TRBV7-3 | TRBD2 | CASSFGLAETTDTQYF | TGTGCCAGCAGCTTCGGACTAGCGGAGACCACAGATACGCAGTATTTT
NA | TRBJ2-7 | TRBV27 | TRBD2 | CASTRLAGVSYEQYF | TGTGCCAGCACCCGACTAGCGGGAGTTTCCTACGAGCAGTACTTC
NA | TRBJ2-4 | TRBV13 | TRBD2 | CASRLLTSGRRDIQYF | TGTGCCAGCAGACTCCTGACTAGCGGGAGAAGAGACATTCAGTACTTC
few | TRBJ1-5 | TRBV6-6 | NA | CASSLGGYSNQPQHF | TGTGCCAGCAGTTTGGGGGGATATAGCAATCAGCCCCAGCATTTT
NA | TRBJ2-5 | TRBV30 | NA | CAWSNGSGKTQYF | TGTGCCTGGAGTAACGGGAGTGGGAAGACCCAGTACTTC
NA | TRBJ1-1 | TRBV19 | NA | CASSIERNTEAFF | TGTGCCAGTAGTATAGAGAGGAATACTGAAGCTTTCTTT
NA | TRBJ1-2 | TRBV19 | NA | CASSTRDFYGYTF | TGTGCCAGTAGTACCCGGGATTTCTATGGCTACACCTTC
NA | TRBJ2-7 | TRBV10-3 | NA | CAIRPVQGLGEQYF | TGTGCCATCCGGCCAGTCCAGGGGTTGGGAGAGCAGTACTTC
NA | TRBJ2-7 | TRBV5-1 | NA | CASSEGTYEQYF | TGCGCCAGCAGCGAGGGAACCTACGAGCAGTACTTC
NA | TRBJ1-5 | TRBV13 | NA | CASSPRGQPQHF | TGTGCCAGCAGCCCTCGAGGGCAGCCCCAGCATTTT
NA | TRBJ2-1 | TRBV29-1 | NA | CSVELPGEQFF | TGCAGCGTTGAGCTTCCCGGTGAGCAGTTCTTC
few | TRBJ1-2 | TRBV4-3 | NA | CASSPFQGANYGYTF | TGCGCCAGCAGTCCGTTCCAGGGTGCTAACTATGGCTACACCTTC
NA | TRBJ1-5 | TRBV24-1 | TRBD1 | CATSGAGTVFNQPQHF | TGTGCCACCAGTGGGGCGGGGACAGTCTTCAATCAGCCCCAGCATTTT
NA | TRBJ2-7 | TRBV6-5 | TRBD2 | CASTGGTSNSYEQYF | TGTGCCAGCACGGGGGGAACCTCTAACTCCTACGAGCAGTACTTC
once | TRBJ2-7 | TRBV7-2 | TRBD2 | CASSLGGRRGEQYF | TGTGCCAGCAGCTTAGGCGGGAGGAGGGGCGAGCAGTACTTC
NA | TRBJ2-7 | TRBV7-6 | TRBD2 | CASSSRTSGGYEQYF | TGTGCCAGCAGCTCTCGGACTAGCGGGGGCTACGAGCAGTACTTC
NA | TRBJ1-5 | TRBV28 | NA | CASSKIAGGNQPQHF | TGTGCCAGCTCTAAGATAGCTGGAGGCAATCAGCCCCAGCATTTT
NA | TRBJ2-1 | TRBV11-2 | TRBD2 | CASSLGTSGRNEQFF | TGTGCCAGCAGCTTAGGGACCAGCGGGAGGAATGAGCAGTTCTTC
NA | TRBJ1-5 | TRBV6-6 | NA | CASRNGGQGYQPQHF | TGTGCCAGCAGAAACGGGGGGCAGGGATATCAGCCCCAGCATTTT
NA | TRBJ1-6 | TRBV27 | TRBD1 | CASSLSDRGLSPLHF | TGTGCCAGCAGTTTATCGGACAGGGGGCTTTCACCCCTCCACTTT
NA | TRBJ1-1 | TRBV2 | TRBD1 | CASTKNRGDTEAFF | TGTGCCAGCACCAAGAACAGGGGGGACACTGAAGCTTTCTTT
NA | TRBJ2-2 | TRBV5-1 | NA | CASSPQRPNTGELFF | TGCGCCAGCAGCCCTCAGCGCCCGAACACCGGGGAGCTGTTTTTT
few | TRBJ2-1 | TRBV5-1 | TRBD1 | CASSLGQTYNEQFF | TGCGCCAGCAGCCTGGGACAGACTTACAATGAGCAGTTCTTC
NA | TRBJ1-2 | TRBV25-1 | TRBD1 | CASIGQGYGYTF | TGTGCCAGCATAGGACAGGGGTATGGCTACACCTTC
NA | TRBJ1-5 | TRBV7-9 | NA | CASSLEAAQPQHF | TGTGCCAGCAGCTTAGAAGCCGCCCAGCCCCAGCATTTT
few | TRBJ2-7 | TRBV11-2 | NA | CASSLDISLREQYF | TGTGCCAGCAGCTTAGATATCTCCCTTCGGGAGCAGTACTTC
NA | TRBJ2-3 | TRBV9 | NA | CASSLTDTQYF | TGTGCCAGCAGTTTAACAGATACGCAGTATTTT
NA | TRBJ1-4 | TRBV5-1 | NA | CASSKGLNEKLFF | TGCGCCAGCAGTAAGGGACTTAATGAAAAACTGTTTTTT
NA | TRBJ2-3 | TRBV5-4 | TRBD1 | CASSKDTGTGWSTDTQYF | TGTGCCAGCAGCAAAGATACCGGGACAGGGTGGAGCACAGATACGCAGTATTTT
NA | TRBJ2-7 | TRBV11-2 | TRBD2 | CASNPSAGGAYEQYF | TGTGCCAGCAACCCCTCGGCGGGAGGGGCCTACGAGCAGTACTTC
few | TRBJ2-1 | TRBV9 | TRBD2 | CASSVGSSGIRGNEQFF | TGTGCCAGCAGCGTAGGAAGTAGCGGGATACGGGGAAATGAGCAGTTCTTC
NA | TRBJ1-2 | TRBV9 | TRBD1 | CASSVGDRVIYGYTF | TGTGCCAGCAGCGTAGGGGACAGGGTTATCTATGGCTACACCTTC
NA | TRBJ2-7 | TRBV7-9 | TRBD2 | CASSPPSGRNYEQYF | TGTGCCAGCAGCCCCCCTAGCGGGAGAAACTACGAGCAGTACTTC
NA | TRBJ2-3 | TRBV7-2 | TRBD2 | CASSFERERDTQYF | TGTGCCAGCAGCTTCGAGCGGGAGAGAGATACGCAGTATTTT
few | TRBJ2-2 | TRBV7-8 | NA | CASSKSRWRDRDTGELFF | TGTGCCAGCAGCAAATCGAGGTGGCGGGATCGGGACACCGGGGAGCTGTTTTTT
NA | TRBJ2-1 | TRBV7-9 | NA | CASNMNEQFF | TGTGCCAGCAATATGAATGAGCAGTTCTTC
few | TRBJ1-2 | TRBV2 | TRBD1 | CASSTGTGDNGYTF | TGTGCCAGCAGTACTGGGACAGGGGATAATGGCTACACCTTC
NA | TRBJ2-7 | TRBV10-3 | TRBD2 | CAITGSLAGYYEQYF | TGTGCCATCACCGGAAGTCTAGCGGGGTACTACGAGCAGTACTTC
once | TRBJ1-4 | TRBV7-2 | TRBD1 | CASSLAPWTGEKLFF | TGTGCCAGCAGCTTAGCTCCTTGGACAGGTGAAAAACTGTTTTTT
NA | TRBJ2-1 | TRBV19 | TRBD2 | CASSITGTSGGYNEQFF | TGTGCCAGTAGTATCACAGGGACTAGCGGGGGATACAATGAGCAGTTCTTC
NA | TRBJ2-7 | TRBV4-2 | NA | CASSQEYWFEQYF | TGTGCCAGCAGCCAAGAGTACTGGTTCGAGCAGTACTTC
few | TRBJ1-4 | TRBV7-6 | NA | CASSLVGQSNEKLFF | TGTGCCAGCAGCTTAGTGGGCCAGAGTAATGAAAAACTGTTTTTT
once | TRBJ1-5 | TRBV5-5 | TRBD1 | CASSFRDRGWGQPQHF | TGTGCCAGCAGCTTTAGGGACAGGGGATGGGGCCAGCCCCAGCATTTT
NA | TRBJ1-3 | TRBV19 | NA | CASTTGSGNTIYF | TGTGCCAGTACGACAGGCTCTGGAAACACCATATATTTT
NA | TRBJ2-3 | TRBV12-3/TRBV12-4 | NA | CASTPGDTQYF | TGTGCCAGCACCCCGGGAGATACGCAGTATTTT
NA | TRBJ2-2 | TRBV4-3 | TRBD1 | CASSQDRDTGELFF | TGCGCCAGCAGCCAGGACAGGGACACCGGGGAGCTGTTTTTT
NA | TRBJ2-7 | TRBV7-9 | TRBD1 | CASSTWTGVYEQYF | TGTGCCAGCAGCACGTGGACAGGGGTTTACGAGCAGTACTTC
NA | TRBJ2-6 | TRBV28 | TRBD1 | CASSFPGQGRPGANVLTF | TGTGCCAGCAGTTTCCCGGGACAGGGGAGGCCTGGGGCCAACGTCCTGACTTTC
NA | TRBJ2-3 | TRBV5-4 | TRBD2 | CASSRYSGRATDTQYF | TGTGCCAGCAGCCGATATAGCGGGAGAGCCACAGATACGCAGTATTTT
once | TRBJ2-7 | TRBV7-8 | TRBD1 | CASSLPGQGAPYEQYF | TGTGCCAGCAGCTTACCGGGACAGGGGGCCCCCTACGAGCAGTACTTC
NA | TRBJ2-1 | TRBV28 | TRBD2 | CASRPTSGGPLGEQFF | TGTGCCAGCAGACCGACTAGCGGGGGGCCTTTAGGTGAGCAGTTCTTC
NA | TRBJ2-7 | TRBV6-5 | NA | CASADNFQGEQYF | TGTGCCAGCGCGGACAACTTCCAAGGGGAGCAGTACTTC
NA | TRBJ2-1 | TRBV5-1 | TRBD1 | CASSFLSDRGLYNEQFF | TGCGCCAGCAGCTTTTTATCGGACAGGGGTTTATACAATGAGCAGTTCTTC
NA | TRBJ2-1 | TRBV29-1 | NA | CSVEEADYNEQFF | TGCAGCGTTGAGGAGGCGGACTACAATGAGCAGTTCTTC
NA | TRBJ2-7 | TRBV7-2 | NA | CASSLGRGQYF | TGTGCCAGCAGCTTAGGCAGAGGGCAGTACTTC